These T cell receptor beta chains were read from a single sample in a study of cytomegalovirus exposure and HLA in healthy donors. Some clones are missing from TCRdb's copy, which holds only in-frame ones; the method was immunoSEQ multiplex PCR. This table has fewer than 180,000 clones, 55% to 70% appearing once. Sequenced material: PBMCs. The receptors shown here come from a woman aged 55 to 70 in good health and CMV-seropositive. The CDR3 runs from the conserved cysteine through the conserved F or W. The D gene is left open where the match is weak. Clone sizes are given selectively: once, few, many, or a class where the clone is expanded.

CDR3 protein	CDR3 DNA	V gene	clone size	D gene	J gene
CASSIGLAVMGNEQFF	TGTGCCAGCAGCATAGGACTAGCGGTTATGGGGAATGAGCAGTTCTTC	TRBV5-8	few	TRBD2	TRBJ2-1
CASSIRSGTGGHSYEQYF	TGCGCCAGCAGCATCCGGTCCGGGACCGGGGGTCACTCCTACGAGCAGTACTTC	TRBV4-1	NA	NA	TRBJ2-7
CASSLRLTGELFF	TGTGCCAGCAGCTTGAGACTAACCGGGGAGCTGTTTTTT	TRBV7-2	NA	NA	TRBJ2-2
CAINLAGGTDTRYF	TGTGCCATCAATCTAGCGGGGGGCACAGATACGCGGTATTTT	TRBV10-3	few	TRBD2	TRBJ2-3
CASSQPGTDNTEAFF	TGTGCCAGCAGCCAGCCCGGGACAGACAACACTGAAGCTTTCTTT	TRBV4-2	NA	TRBD1	TRBJ1-1
CASSPLTGDRGEAFF	TGTGCCAGTAGTCCCTTGACAGGGGACAGGGGTGAAGCTTTCTTT	TRBV19	NA	TRBD1	TRBJ1-1
CASSLEDSGEQFF	TGTGCCAGCAGCTTAGAGGACAGCGGTGAGCAGTTCTTC	TRBV11-2	NA	NA	TRBJ2-1
CASRNHGRDYEQYF	TGTGCCAGCAGGAACCACGGACGGGACTACGAGCAGTACTTC	TRBV28	NA	NA	TRBJ2-7
CASVHDRDGYTF	TGCGCCAGCGTTCATGACAGGGATGGCTACACCTTC	TRBV4-1	NA	TRBD1	TRBJ1-2
CASSSPGGGYNEQFF	TGTGCCAGCAGCTCCCCGGGGGGGGGATACAATGAGCAGTTCTTC	TRBV7-2	NA	TRBD2	TRBJ2-1
CASSMSFQETQYF	TGTGCCAGTAGTATGAGTTTCCAAGAGACCCAGTACTTC	TRBV19	NA	NA	TRBJ2-5
CASSFFYGGYGYTF	TGTGCCAGCAGCTTTTTTTACGGAGGCTATGGCTACACCTTC	TRBV5-6	NA	NA	TRBJ1-2
CASDTASTNEKLFF	TGTGCCAGCGATACAGCCTCAACTAATGAAAAACTGTTTTTT	TRBV6-1	NA	NA	TRBJ1-4
CASSQDRNEQFF	TGTGCCAGCAGCCAAGATCGCAATGAGCAGTTCTTC	TRBV4-2	NA	NA	TRBJ2-1
CASSSGLAGVYNEQFF	TGTGCCAGCAGCTCGGGACTAGCGGGAGTCTACAATGAGCAGTTCTTC	TRBV7-6	NA	TRBD2	TRBJ2-1
CASSAGQTNSPLHF	TGTGCCAGCAGCGCCGGACAGACTAATTCACCCCTCCACTTT	TRBV11-3	NA	NA	TRBJ1-6
CASSTGQGNTGELFF	TGTGCCAGCAGCACCGGACAGGGGAACACCGGGGAGCTGTTTTTT	TRBV7-2	once	TRBD1	TRBJ2-2
CASSSRLAGRADTQYF	TGTGCCAGCAGCTCACGACTAGCGGGAAGGGCAGATACGCAGTATTTT	TRBV5-4	NA	TRBD2	TRBJ2-3